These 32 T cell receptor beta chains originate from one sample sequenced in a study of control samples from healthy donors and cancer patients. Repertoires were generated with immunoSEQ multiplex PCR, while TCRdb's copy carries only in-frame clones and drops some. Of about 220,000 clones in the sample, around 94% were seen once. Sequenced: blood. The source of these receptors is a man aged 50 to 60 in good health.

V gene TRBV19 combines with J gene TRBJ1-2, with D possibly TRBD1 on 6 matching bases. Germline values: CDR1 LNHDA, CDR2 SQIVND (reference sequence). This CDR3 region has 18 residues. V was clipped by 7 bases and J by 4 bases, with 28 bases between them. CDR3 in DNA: TGTGCCAGTACATCAACCACTACTGGGGGCCACTTGAGCTATGGCTACACCTTC. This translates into CASTSTTTGGHLSYGYTF. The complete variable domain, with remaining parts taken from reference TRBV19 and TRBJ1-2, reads DGGITQSPKYLFRKEGQNVTLSCEQNLNHDAMYWYRQDPGQGLRLIYYSQIVNDFQKGDIAEGYSVSREKKESFPLTVTSAQKNPTAFYLCASTSTTTGGHLSYGYTFGSGTRLTVV.

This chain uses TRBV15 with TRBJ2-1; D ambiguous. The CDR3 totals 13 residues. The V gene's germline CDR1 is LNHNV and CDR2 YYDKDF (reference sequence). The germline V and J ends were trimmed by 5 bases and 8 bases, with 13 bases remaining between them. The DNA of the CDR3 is TGTGCCACCAGCTTCGTCCCGTACCATGAGCAGTTCTTC. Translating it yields CATSFVPYHEQFF. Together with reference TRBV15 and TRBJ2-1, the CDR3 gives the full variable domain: DAMVIQNPRYQVTQFGKPVTLSCSQTLNHNVMYWYQQKSSQAPKLLFHYYDKDFNNEADTPDNFQSRRPNTSFCFLDIRSPGLGDTAMYLCATSFVPYHEQFFGPGTRLTVL.

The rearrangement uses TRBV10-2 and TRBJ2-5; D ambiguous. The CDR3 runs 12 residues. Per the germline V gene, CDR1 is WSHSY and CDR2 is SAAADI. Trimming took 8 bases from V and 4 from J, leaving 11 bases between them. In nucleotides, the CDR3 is TGCGCCAGCCGGACCCGGGTAGAGACCCAGTACTTC. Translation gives CASRTRVETQYF.

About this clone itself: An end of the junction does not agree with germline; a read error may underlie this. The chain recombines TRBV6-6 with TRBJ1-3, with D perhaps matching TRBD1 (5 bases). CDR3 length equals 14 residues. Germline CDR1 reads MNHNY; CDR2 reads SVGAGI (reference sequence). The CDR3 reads CASTKVDATGQLDF. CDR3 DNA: TGTGCCAGCACCAAGGTCGATGCCACAGGTCAACTCGATTTT.

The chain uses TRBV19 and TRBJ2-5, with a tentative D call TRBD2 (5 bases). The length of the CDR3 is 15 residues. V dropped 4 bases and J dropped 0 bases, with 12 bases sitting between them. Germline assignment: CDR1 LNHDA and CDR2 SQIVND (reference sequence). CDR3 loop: CASSKSGRYQETQYF. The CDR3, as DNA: TGTGCCAGTAGTAAAAGCGGACGGTACCAAGAGACCCAGTACTTC.

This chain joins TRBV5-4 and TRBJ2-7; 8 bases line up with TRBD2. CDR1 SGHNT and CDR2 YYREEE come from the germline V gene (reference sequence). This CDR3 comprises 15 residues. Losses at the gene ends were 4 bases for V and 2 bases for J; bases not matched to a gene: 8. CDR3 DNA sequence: TGTGCCAGCAGCGGGCTAGCGGGCCCCGCCTACGAGCAGTACTTC. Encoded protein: CASSGLAGPAYEQYF.

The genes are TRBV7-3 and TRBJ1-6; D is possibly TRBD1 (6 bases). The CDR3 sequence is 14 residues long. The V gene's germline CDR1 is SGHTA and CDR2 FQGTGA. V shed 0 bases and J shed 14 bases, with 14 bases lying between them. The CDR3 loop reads CASSLTGGSQSLHF. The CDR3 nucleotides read TGTGCCAGCAGCTTAACCGGGGGCTCCCAATCCCTCCACTTT.

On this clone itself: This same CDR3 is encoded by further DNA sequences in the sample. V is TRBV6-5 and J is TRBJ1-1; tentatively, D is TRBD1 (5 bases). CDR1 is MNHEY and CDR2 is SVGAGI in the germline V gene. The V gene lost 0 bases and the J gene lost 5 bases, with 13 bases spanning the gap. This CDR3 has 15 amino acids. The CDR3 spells CASSYSRQGRTEAFF. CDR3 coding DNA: TGTGCCAGCAGTTACTCGCGGCAGGGACGGACTGAAGCTTTCTTT.

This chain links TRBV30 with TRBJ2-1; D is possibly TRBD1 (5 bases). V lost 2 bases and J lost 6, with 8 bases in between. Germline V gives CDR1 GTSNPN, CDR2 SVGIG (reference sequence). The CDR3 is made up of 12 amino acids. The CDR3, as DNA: TGTGCCTGGAGTCAACAGGTCAATGAGCAGTTCTTC. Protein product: CAWSQQVNEQFF.

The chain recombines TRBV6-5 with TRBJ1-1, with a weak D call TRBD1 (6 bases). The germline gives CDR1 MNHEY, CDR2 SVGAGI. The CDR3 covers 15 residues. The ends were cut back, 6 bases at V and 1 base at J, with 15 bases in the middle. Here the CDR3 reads CASRVFRGGNTEAFF. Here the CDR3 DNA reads TGTGCCAGCAGGGTGTTCAGGGGTGGGAACACTGAAGCTTTCTTT.

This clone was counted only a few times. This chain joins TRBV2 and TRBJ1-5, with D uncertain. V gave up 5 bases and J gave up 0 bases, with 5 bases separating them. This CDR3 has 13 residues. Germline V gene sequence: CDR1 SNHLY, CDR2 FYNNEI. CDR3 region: CASSPYSNQPQHF. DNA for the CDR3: TGTGCCAGCAGTCCATATAGCAATCAGCCCCAGCATTTT.

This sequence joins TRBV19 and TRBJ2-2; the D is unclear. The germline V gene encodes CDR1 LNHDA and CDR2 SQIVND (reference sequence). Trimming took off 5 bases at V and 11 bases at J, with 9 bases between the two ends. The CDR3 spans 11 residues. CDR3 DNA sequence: TGTGCCAGTAGTCGGGCATTTGAGCTGTTTTTT. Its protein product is CASSRAFELFF. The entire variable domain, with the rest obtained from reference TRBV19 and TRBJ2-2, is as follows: DGGITQSPKYLFRKEGQNVTLSCEQNLNHDAMYWYRQDPGQGLRLIYYSQIVNDFQKGDIAEGYSVSREKKESFPLTVTSAQKNPTAFYLCASSRAFELFFGEGSRLTVL.

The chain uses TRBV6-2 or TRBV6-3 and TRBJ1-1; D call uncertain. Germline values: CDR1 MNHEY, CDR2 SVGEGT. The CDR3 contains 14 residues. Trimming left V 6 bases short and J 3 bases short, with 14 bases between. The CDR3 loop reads CASSLPGIYTEAFF. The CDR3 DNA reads TGTGCCAGCAGCCTCCCCGGGATCTACACTGAAGCTTTCTTT.

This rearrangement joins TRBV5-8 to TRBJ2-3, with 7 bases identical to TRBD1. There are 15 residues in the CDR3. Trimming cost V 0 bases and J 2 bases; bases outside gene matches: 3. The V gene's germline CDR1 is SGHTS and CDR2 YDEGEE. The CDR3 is CASSLGTGYTDTQYF. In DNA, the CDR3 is TGTGCCAGCAGCTTGGGGACAGGTTACACAGATACGCAGTATTTT.

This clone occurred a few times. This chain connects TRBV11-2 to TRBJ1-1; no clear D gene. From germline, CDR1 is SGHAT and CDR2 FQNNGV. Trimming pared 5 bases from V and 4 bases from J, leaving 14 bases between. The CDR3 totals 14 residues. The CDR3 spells CASSPSPRATEAFF. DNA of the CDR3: TGTGCCAGCAGCCCGAGCCCCCGGGCCACTGAAGCTTTCTTT. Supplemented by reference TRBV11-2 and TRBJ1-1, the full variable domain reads EAGVAQSPRYKIIEKRQSVAFWCNPISGHATLYWYQQILGQGPKLLIQFQNNGVVDDSQLPKDRFSAERLKGVDSTLKIQPAKLEDSAVYLCASSPSPRATEAFFGQGTRLTVV.

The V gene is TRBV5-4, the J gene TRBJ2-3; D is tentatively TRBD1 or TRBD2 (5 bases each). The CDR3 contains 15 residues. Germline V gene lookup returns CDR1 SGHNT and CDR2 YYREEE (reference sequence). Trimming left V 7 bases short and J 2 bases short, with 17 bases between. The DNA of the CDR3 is TGTGCCAGCGCTTCCTCGGGGCAGCTCACAGATACGCAGTATTTT. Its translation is CASASSGQLTDTQYF.

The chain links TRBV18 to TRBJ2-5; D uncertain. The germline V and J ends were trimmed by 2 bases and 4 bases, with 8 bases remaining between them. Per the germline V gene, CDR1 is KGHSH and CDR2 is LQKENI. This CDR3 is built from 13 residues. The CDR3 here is CASSPGPGETQYF. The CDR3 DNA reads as TGTGCCAGCTCACCAGGGCCTGGAGAGACCCAGTACTTC.

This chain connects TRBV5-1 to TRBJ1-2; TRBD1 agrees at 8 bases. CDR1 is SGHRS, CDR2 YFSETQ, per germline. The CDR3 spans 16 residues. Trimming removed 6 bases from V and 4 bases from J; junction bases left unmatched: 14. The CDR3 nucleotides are TGCGCCAGCACCCCGGGACAGGCGGGGATCGGCTATGGCTACACCTTC. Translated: CASTPGQAGIGYGYTF.

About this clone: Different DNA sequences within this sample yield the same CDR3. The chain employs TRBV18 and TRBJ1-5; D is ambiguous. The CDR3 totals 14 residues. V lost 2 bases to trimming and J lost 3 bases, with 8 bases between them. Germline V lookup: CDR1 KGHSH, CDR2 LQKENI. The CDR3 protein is CASSPVDSNQPQHF. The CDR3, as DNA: TGTGCCAGCTCACCAGTAGACTCCAATCAGCCCCAGCATTTT.

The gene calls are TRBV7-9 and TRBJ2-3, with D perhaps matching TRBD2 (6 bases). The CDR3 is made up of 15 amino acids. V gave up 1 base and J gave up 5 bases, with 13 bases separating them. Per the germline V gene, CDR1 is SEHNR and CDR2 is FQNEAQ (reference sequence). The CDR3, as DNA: TGTGCCAGCAGCTTAGATTGGGTTAGCGGAGATACGCAGTATTTT. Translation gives CASSLDWVSGDTQYF.

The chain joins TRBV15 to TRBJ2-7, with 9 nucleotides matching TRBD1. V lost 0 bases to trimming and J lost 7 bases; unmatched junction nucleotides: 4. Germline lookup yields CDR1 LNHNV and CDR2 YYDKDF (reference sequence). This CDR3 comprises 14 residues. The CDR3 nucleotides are TGTGCCACCAGCAGAGAAAACAGGGGGCATGAGCAGTACTTC. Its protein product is CATSRENRGHEQYF. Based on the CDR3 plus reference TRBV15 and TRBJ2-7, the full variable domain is DAMVIQNPRYQVTQFGKPVTLSCSQTLNHNVMYWYQQKSSQAPKLLFHYYDKDFNNEADTPDNFQSRRPNTSFCFLDIRSPGLGDTAMYLCATSRENRGHEQYFGPGTRLTVT.

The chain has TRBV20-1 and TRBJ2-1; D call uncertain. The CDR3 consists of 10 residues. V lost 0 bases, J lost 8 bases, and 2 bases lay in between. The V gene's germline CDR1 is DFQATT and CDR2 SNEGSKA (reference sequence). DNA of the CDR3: TGCAGTGCTAGAGAGTATGAGCAGTTCTTC. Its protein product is CSAREYEQFF.

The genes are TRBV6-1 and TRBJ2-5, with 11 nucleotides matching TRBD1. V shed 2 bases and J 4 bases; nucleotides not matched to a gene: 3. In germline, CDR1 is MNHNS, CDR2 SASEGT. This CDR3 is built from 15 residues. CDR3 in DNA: TGTGCCAGCAGTGAATCCGGGACAGGGGGAGAGACCCAGTACTTC. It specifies CASSESGTGGETQYF.

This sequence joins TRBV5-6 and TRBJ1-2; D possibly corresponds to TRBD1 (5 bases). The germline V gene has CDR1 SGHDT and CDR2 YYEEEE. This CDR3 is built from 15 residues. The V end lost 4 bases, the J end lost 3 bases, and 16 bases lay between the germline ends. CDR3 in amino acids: CASSVGRSQYYGYTF. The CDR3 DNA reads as TGTGCCAGCAGCGTGGGGCGCAGTCAGTACTATGGCTACACCTTC.

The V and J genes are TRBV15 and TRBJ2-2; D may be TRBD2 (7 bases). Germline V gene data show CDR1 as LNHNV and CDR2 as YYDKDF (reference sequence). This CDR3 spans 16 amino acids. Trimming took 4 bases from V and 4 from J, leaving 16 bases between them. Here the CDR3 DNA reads TGTGCCACCAGCACCATCTCGGGGGGCGTCACCGGGGAGCTGTTTTTT. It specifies CATSTISGGVTGELFF.

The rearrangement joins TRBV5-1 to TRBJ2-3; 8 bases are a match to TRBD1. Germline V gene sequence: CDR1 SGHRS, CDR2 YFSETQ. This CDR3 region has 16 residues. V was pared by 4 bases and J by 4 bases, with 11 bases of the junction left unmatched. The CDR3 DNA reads TGCGCCAGCAGCGATGGCAGCAGGGGGCGGGCAGATACGCAGTATTTT. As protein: CASSDGSRGRADTQYF. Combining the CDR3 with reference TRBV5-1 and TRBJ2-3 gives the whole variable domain KAGVTQTPRYLIKTRGQQVTLSCSPISGHRSVSWYQQTPGQGLQFLFEYFSETQRNKGNFPGRFSGRQFSNSRSEMNVSTLELGDSALYLCASSDGSRGRADTQYFGPGTRLTVL.

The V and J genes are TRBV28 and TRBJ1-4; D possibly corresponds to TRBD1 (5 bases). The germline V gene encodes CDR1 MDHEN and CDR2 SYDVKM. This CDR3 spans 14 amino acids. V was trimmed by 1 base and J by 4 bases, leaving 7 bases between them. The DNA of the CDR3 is TGTGCCAGCAGTTTATCAGGGTTTAATGAAAAACTGTTTTTT. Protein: CASSLSGFNEKLFF.

CDR3 DNA sequence: TGTGCCAGCAGCGTAGTGATGGACAGGGATGGCTACACCTTC. It yields the protein CASSVVMDRDGYTF. V gene TRBV9 combines with J gene TRBJ1-2, with 8 bases lining up with TRBD1. The CDR3 has 14 residues. Germline CDR1 is SGDLS and CDR2 is YYNGEE. Unmatched junction bases numbered 4, after V lost 0 bases and J lost 6 bases. The full variable domain, in which reference TRBV9 and TRBJ1-2 provide the parts outside the CDR3, is DSGVTQTPKHLITATGQRVTLRCSPRSGDLSVYWYQQSLDQGLQFLIQYYNGEERAKGNILERFSAQQFPDLHSELNLSSLELGDSALYFCASSVVMDRDGYTFGSGTRLTVV.

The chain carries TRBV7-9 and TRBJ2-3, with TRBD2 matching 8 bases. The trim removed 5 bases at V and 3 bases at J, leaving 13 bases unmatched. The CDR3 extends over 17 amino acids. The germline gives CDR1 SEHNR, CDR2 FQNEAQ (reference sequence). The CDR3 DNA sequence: TGTGCCAGCAGCAACAGGTGGGGGACTAGAAGAACAGATACGCAGTATTTT. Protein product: CASSNRWGTRRTDTQYF. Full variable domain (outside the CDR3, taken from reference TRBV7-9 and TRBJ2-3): DTGVSQNPRHKITKRGQNVTFRCDPISEHNRLYWYRQTLGQGPEFLTYFQNEAQLEKSRLLSDRFSAERPKGSFSTLEIQRTEQGDSAMYLCASSNRWGTRRTDTQYFGPGTRLTVL.

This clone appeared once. CDR3 sequence: CASSALSRAYAEAFF. In DNA, the CDR3 is TGTGCCAGCAGCGCCCTGTCGAGGGCATATGCTGAAGCTTTCTTT. This chain joins TRBV2 and TRBJ1-1; D ambiguous. Germline lookup yields CDR1 SNHLY and CDR2 FYNNEI. This CDR3 spans 15 amino acids. V was pared by 6 bases and J by 6 bases, with 20 bases between.

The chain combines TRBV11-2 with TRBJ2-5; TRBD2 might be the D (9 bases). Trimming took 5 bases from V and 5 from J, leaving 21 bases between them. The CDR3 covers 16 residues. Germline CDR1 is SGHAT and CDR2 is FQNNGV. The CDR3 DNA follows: TGTGCCAGCAGCCAGGGGGCTAGCGGGGCCAGGGAGACCCAGTACTTC. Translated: CASSQGASGARETQYF. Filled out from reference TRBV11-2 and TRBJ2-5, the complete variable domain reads EAGVAQSPRYKIIEKRQSVAFWCNPISGHATLYWYQQILGQGPKLLIQFQNNGVVDDSQLPKDRFSAERLKGVDSTLKIQPAKLEDSAVYLCASSQGASGARETQYFGPGTRLLVL.

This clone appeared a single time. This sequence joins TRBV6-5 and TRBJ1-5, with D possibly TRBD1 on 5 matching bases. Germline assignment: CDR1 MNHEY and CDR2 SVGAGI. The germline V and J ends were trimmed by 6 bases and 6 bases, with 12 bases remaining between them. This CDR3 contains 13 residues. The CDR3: CASRGGESQPQHF. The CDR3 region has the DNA TGTGCCAGCAGGGGGGGGGAGAGTCAGCCCCAGCATTTT.